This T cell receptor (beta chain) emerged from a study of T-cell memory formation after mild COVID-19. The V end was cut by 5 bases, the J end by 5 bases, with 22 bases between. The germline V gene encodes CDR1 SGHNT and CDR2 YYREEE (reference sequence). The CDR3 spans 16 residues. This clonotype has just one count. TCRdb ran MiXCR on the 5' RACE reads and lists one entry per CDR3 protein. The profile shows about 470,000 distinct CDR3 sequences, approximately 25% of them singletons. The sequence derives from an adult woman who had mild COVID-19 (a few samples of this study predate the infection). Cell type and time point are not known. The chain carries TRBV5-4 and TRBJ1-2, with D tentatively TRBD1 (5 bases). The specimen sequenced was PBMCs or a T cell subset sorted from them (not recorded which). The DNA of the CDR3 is TGTGCCAGCAGGCACGCGGGGCCCACAGGTCTTTATGGCTACACCTTC. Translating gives CASRHAGPTGLYGYTF.